This T cell receptor (beta chain) was captured by sequencing in a study of CD8+ T cells in alopecia areata. It was cDNA, reverse transcribed from extracted RNA, that served as the sequencing template. Profiled with immunoSEQ multiplex PCR; TCRdb holds only in-frame clones, not every one. The sample holds around 190,000 clones; more than 55% are singletons and the top ten take around 5%. Germline V CDR1 and CDR2: SGDLS, YYNGEE. Germline trimming cut 3 bases from V and 3 bases from J; bases unmatched to any gene: 4. This CDR3 contains 15 residues. The gene calls are TRBV9 and TRBJ2-1; TRBD2 agrees at 9 bases. The sequence came from a human donor in good health. The sample consisted of CD8+ T cells sorted from blood. CDR3 coding DNA: TGTGCCAGCAGCGGCGGCGGGGGGGTCTACAATGAGCAGTTCTTC. Protein: CASSGGGGVYNEQFF.